This T cell receptor (beta chain) came from a study of PD-1 blockade in classical Hodgkin lymphoma. Study-wide results and limits: It was CD4+ TCR diversity, not CD8+, that rose significantly by C4D1. For complete responders, baseline diversity was comparable to that of newly diagnosed patients. According to reports, newly diagnosed patients had lower baseline TCR diversity than healthy donors, and relapsed/refractory patients had lower baseline TCR diversity still. The authors have not defined what causes the repertoire differences, possibly disease activity or prior therapy.

Of note for this clone: No antigen is known for it.

Relapses following autologous stem cell transplantation were seen in all patients, with brentuximab vedotin exposure varying. Produced via immunoSEQ multiplex PCR; TCRdb's table is partial and in-frame only. The profile shows around 20,000 clones, just over 75% of them singletons. CDR1 is MNHEY, CDR2 SVGAGI, per germline. The CDR3 extends over 15 amino acids. Sequenced material: peripheral blood mononuclear cells (PBMCs), taken before the second cycle of nivolumab. The source is a human donor with classical Hodgkin lymphoma. The V call is TRBV6-5, the J call TRBJ2-5; no definite D call. Judging by the DNA end, TRBJ2-7 fits better; the J call may be wrong. CDR3 bases: TGTGCCAGCAGGCCCGGACGGATTAGCTCCTACGAGCAGTACTTC. This encodes CASRPGRISSYEQYF.